The 19 T cell receptor beta chains below all came from one sample that was sequenced in a study of blood T cell repertoires in COVID-19. The protocol was immunoSEQ multiplex PCR, while the TCRdb copy is restricted to in-frame clones and leaves out a portion. The table includes around 170,000 clones, roughly four fifths detected once. Material: peripheral blood. These TCRs come from a middle-aged woman with acute or convalescent COVID-19.

The CDR3 DNA reads TGTGCCAGCAGCTTGGAGGCGGGGAACTATGGCTACACCTTC. This sequence encodes CASSLEAGNYGYTF. The chain links TRBV5-4 to TRBJ1-2; D is undetermined. V was cut by 0 bases and J by 2 bases, with 8 bases left in between. This CDR3 comprises 14 residues. Germline V gives CDR1 SGHNT, CDR2 YYREEE (reference sequence).

This clone turned up a few times. The rearrangement uses TRBV11-1 and TRBJ2-3; no clear D gene. Trimming removed 5 bases from V and 4 bases from J, with 7 bases in between. The CDR3 consists of 12 residues. Looked up from germline, CDR1 is SGHAT and CDR2 is FQDESV (reference sequence). CDR3 region: CASSPQSDTQYF. The CDR3 coding sequence is TGTGCCAGCAGCCCCCAGTCAGATACGCAGTATTTT.

The gene calls are TRBV7-2 and TRBJ1-2, with TRBD1 matching 11 bases. The CDR3 spans 16 residues. Germline V lookup: CDR1 SGHTA, CDR2 FQGNSA. V was clipped by 3 bases and J by 5 bases; unmatched bases: 8. This CDR3 reads CASSFERGTGGYGYTF. CDR3 bases: TGTGCCAGCAGCTTCGAAAGGGGGACAGGGGGTTATGGCTACACCTTC.

The chain recombines TRBV28 with TRBJ2-7; TRBD1 aligns across 10 bases. CDR1 is MDHEN and CDR2 is SYDVKM in the germline V gene. The CDR3 contains 12 residues. V shed 7 bases, J shed 6 bases, and the junction held 3 bases outside the gene matches. The DNA of the CDR3 is TGTGCCAGCATCGGGACAGGGGTCGAGCAGTACTTC. Translation: CASIGTGVEQYF.

The chain couples TRBV5-5 to TRBJ1-3; D possibly corresponds to TRBD1 (6 bases). The CDR3 covers 15 residues. V shed 5 bases and J shed 0 bases, with 12 bases lying between them. Germline lookup yields CDR1 SGHKS and CDR2 YYEKEE (reference sequence). The CDR3 loop is CASRAGVVSGNTIYF. The CDR3 region has the DNA TGTGCCAGCAGGGCAGGGGTCGTCTCTGGAAACACCATATATTTT.

The V call is TRBV7-2, the J call TRBJ1-6; unclear D gene. Per the germline V gene, CDR1 is SGHTA and CDR2 is FQGNSA. The V end lost 5 bases, the J end lost 10 bases, and 18 bases lay between the germline ends. This CDR3 has 15 residues. The DNA of the CDR3 is TGTGCCAGCAGCCCGAACACCGCGGGAGACTCACCCCTCCACTTT. As protein: CASSPNTAGDSPLHF.

The J gene is TRBJ2-5, the V gene TRBV6-5, with TRBD1 matching over 7 bases. The CDR3 runs to 13 residues. CDR1 is MNHEY, CDR2 SVGAGI, per germline. After removal of 2 bases from V and 5 bases from J, the junction contained 2 bases not matched to a gene. Here the CDR3 reads CASSYQGDETQYF. The DNA of the CDR3 is TGTGCCAGCAGTTACCAGGGGGATGAGACCCAGTACTTC.

The chain carries TRBV7-2 and TRBJ2-3; possible D gene TRBD2, 7 bases. V lost 1 base to trimming and J lost 5 bases, with 16 bases between them. Germline values: CDR1 SGHTA, CDR2 FQGNSA. This CDR3 has 16 residues. The CDR3 is CASSLGWVGGLDTQYF. The CDR3 DNA follows: TGTGCCAGCAGCTTAGGGTGGGTCGGGGGGCTAGATACGCAGTATTTT.

V usage is TRBV5-5 and J usage is TRBJ2-7, with D tentatively TRBD1 (5 bases). This CDR3 spans 13 amino acids. V lost 10 bases and J 0 bases, leaving 14 bases between the germline ends. Germline V CDR1 and CDR2: SGHKS, YYEKEE (reference sequence). CDR3 nucleotides: TGTGCCTGCGACAGCTGGAACTCCTACGAGCAGTACTTC. Protein sequence: CACDSWNSYEQYF.

The V and J genes are TRBV29-1 and TRBJ2-5, with 11 positions matching TRBD1. This CDR3 contains 14 residues. With 0 bases clipped from V and 6 bases from J, the junction kept 3 bases outside the gene matches. CDR1 and CDR2 from the germline V gene are SQVTM and ANQGSEA. This chain's CDR3 is CSVEDGTGGKTQYF. The CDR3 DNA reads as TGCAGCGTTGAAGATGGGACAGGGGGAAAGACCCAGTACTTC.

The rearrangement uses TRBV7-2 and TRBJ2-7; possibly TRBD1 for D (5 bases). The CDR3 is 13 amino acids. V was trimmed by 4 bases and J by 4 bases, leaving 11 bases between them. Germline CDR1 is SGHTA and CDR2 is FQGNSA. The CDR3 spells CASSYGQIYEQYF. CDR3 bases: TGTGCCAGCAGCTACGGACAAATATACGAGCAGTACTTC.

A few counts support this clone. The V and J genes are TRBV5-4 and TRBJ1-1, with 8 nucleotides matching TRBD1. J gave up 2 bases and V 4 bases, and 7 bases lay outside the gene matches. Germline lookup yields CDR1 SGHNT and CDR2 YYREEE (reference sequence). The CDR3 is 15 residues long. The CDR3 DNA reads as TGTGCCAGCAGCCCAGGGGGCACCAGAAACACTGAAGCTTTCTTT. Translation: CASSPGGTRNTEAFF.

V usage is TRBV7-9 and J usage is TRBJ2-7; D is ambiguous. CDR3 length equals 12 residues. The germline V and J ends were trimmed by 1 base and 3 bases, with 4 bases remaining between them. Germline V gene sequence: CDR1 SEHNR, CDR2 FQNEAQ (reference sequence). CDR3 residues: CASSLGYYEQYF. CDR3 bases: TGTGCCAGCAGCTTAGGTTACTACGAGCAGTACTTC.

The chain joins TRBV9 to TRBJ1-1, with D unresolved. With 7 bases removed from V and 0 bases from J, the gap between germline ends came to 10 bases. This CDR3 comprises 13 residues. CDR1 is SGDLS, CDR2 YYNGEE, per germline. CDR3 DNA: TGTGCCAGCGGCAGTTACATGAACACTGAAGCTTTCTTT. This encodes CASGSYMNTEAFF.

The gene calls are TRBV24-1 and TRBJ2-6, with 9 bases that match TRBD1. This CDR3 region has 18 residues. V lost 6 bases and J lost 0; bases outside the gene matches: 8. Looked up from germline, CDR1 is KGHDR and CDR2 is SFDVKD. The CDR3, as DNA: TGTGCCACCAGTACCCGGGACAGGGTTACCTCTGGGGCCAACGTCCTGACTTTC. It is translated as CATSTRDRVTSGANVLTF.

V gene TRBV5-1 combines with J gene TRBJ1-1; no firm D call. This CDR3 has 14 amino acids. Per the germline V gene, CDR1 is SGHRS and CDR2 is YFSETQ. Trimming pared 1 base from V and 1 base from J, leaving 8 bases between. DNA of the CDR3: TGCGCCAGCAGCTTGCCGGGAGGGAACACTGAAGCTTTCTTT. This sequence encodes CASSLPGGNTEAFF.

The gene calls are TRBV11-2 and TRBJ2-2; 8 bases line up with TRBD2. The germline V gene has CDR1 SGHAT and CDR2 FQNNGV. Trimming cost V 4 bases and J 4 bases; bases outside gene matches: 5. The CDR3 extends over 15 amino acids. CDR3 nucleotides: TGTGCCAGCAGCTCACGGGGGGGCCGCACCGGGGAGCTGTTTTTT. This sequence encodes CASSSRGGRTGELFF. Using reference TRBV11-2 and TRBJ2-2 for the parts outside the CDR3, the full variable domain is EAGVAQSPRYKIIEKRQSVAFWCNPISGHATLYWYQQILGQGPKLLIQFQNNGVVDDSQLPKDRFSAERLKGVDSTLKIQPAKLEDSAVYLCASSSRGGRTGELFFGEGSRLTVL.

The V call is TRBV28, the J call TRBJ2-3; 7 nucleotides agree with TRBD2. The V gene's germline CDR1 is MDHEN and CDR2 SYDVKM. CDR3 length: 17 residues. V trimming: 6 bases; J trimming: 0 bases; junction bases outside the gene matches: 12. Here the CDR3 DNA reads TGTGCCAGCAGCTACCCCGAGGCTAGCGGAAGCACAGATACGCAGTATTTT. This codes for CASSYPEASGSTDTQYF.

The CDR3 loop reads CASSLGGTSGKETQYF. In nucleotides, the CDR3 is TGTGCCAGCAGCTTGGGCGGGACTAGCGGTAAAGAGACCCAGTACTTC. This chain links TRBV7-7 with TRBJ2-5; 11 bases are a match to TRBD2. The CDR3 totals 16 residues. Trimming removed 3 bases from V and 3 bases from J; junction bases left unmatched: 6. CDR1 and CDR2 from the germline V gene are SSHAT and FNYEAQ (reference sequence).